The present T cell receptor (beta chain) was sequenced within a study of T cell responses to AZD1222 COVID-19 vaccine. As regards this clone: Its antigen is currently unknown.

The data were produced by immunoSEQ multiplex PCR, yet TCRdb's version contains in-frame clones alone and is incomplete. The sample gives around 80,000 clones, about 91% of which show up once; 8% is in the top ten. This CDR3 spans 13 amino acids. CDR1 is WNHNN and CDR2 is SYGVQD in the germline V gene (reference sequence). The V gene lost 0 bases and the J gene lost 9 bases, with 12 bases spanning the gap. Notes on the study in general: Mostly white British, mostly female donors; authors suggested clonal diversity may be underestimated. Spike-specific TCRs gained breadth and depth after people received two AZD1222 doses.

The TCR comes from an adult who received the AZD1222 COVID-19 vaccine. The specimen was peripheral blood, collected 28 days after the second AZD1222 dose. The J gene is TRBJ2-7, the V gene TRBV10-1; possible D gene TRBD2, 6 bases. The CDR3 loop reads CASSESYGGGQYF. For the CDR3, the DNA is TGCGCCAGCAGTGAGTCGTATGGGGGAGGGCAGTACTTC.